Below, 21 T cell receptor beta chains from the same sample are listed, as sequenced in a study of neurological immune-mediated disorders. Each CDR3 protein gets one entry after TCRdb re-called the 5' RACE reads with MiXCR. The sample has tens of thousands of distinct CDR3 sequences, roughly an eighth seen once. The sequenced sample was PBMCs. Receptors were obtained from a woman in her forties or fifties in good health.

This clonotype has just a few counts. The gene calls are TRBV3-1 and TRBJ2-5; D gene ambiguous. V was trimmed by 4 bases and J by 4 bases, leaving 13 bases between them. The CDR3 sequence is 14 residues long. CDR1 LGHDT and CDR2 YNNKEL come from the germline V gene (reference sequence). DNA of the CDR3: TGTGCCAGCAGCCCCTTAACAGTGAGAGAGACCCAGTACTTC. This translates into CASSPLTVRETQYF.

At least ten counts were recorded for this clonotype. J is TRBJ2-1 and V is TRBV5-1; 9 positions agree with TRBD1. Germline loops: CDR1 SGHRS, CDR2 YFSETQ. Trimming took 0 bases from V and 4 from J; bases not matched to a gene: 2. CDR3 length: 15 amino acids. CDR3 nucleotide sequence: TGCGCCAGCAGCTTGGAACAGGGGGCATACAATGAGCAGTTCTTC. Its protein product is CASSLEQGAYNEQFF.

This chain links TRBV20-1 with TRBJ1-5, with 7 bases fitting TRBD1. V trimming: 1 base; J trimming: 3 bases; junction bases outside the gene matches: 9. This CDR3 has 16 amino acids. The V gene's germline CDR1 is DFQATT and CDR2 SNEGSKA (reference sequence). CDR3 region: CSARVPSGQSNQPQHF. The CDR3 region has the DNA TGCAGTGCTAGAGTTCCCTCGGGACAGTCCAATCAGCCCCAGCATTTT.

This clonotype has at least ten counts. The chain uses TRBV5-1 and TRBJ1-1; D gene unclear. This CDR3 is 15 amino acids long. The germline gives CDR1 SGHRS, CDR2 YFSETQ. Trimming removed 0 bases at V and 4 bases at J, with 13 bases between. The CDR3 sequence: CASSLVPDVGTEAFF. The CDR3 DNA reads as TGCGCCAGCAGCTTGGTCCCGGACGTGGGCACTGAAGCTTTCTTT.

This clonotype appeared many times. The chain joins TRBV3-1 to TRBJ2-5; TRBD2 might be the D (5 bases). The CDR3 contains 13 residues. CDR1 and CDR2 from the germline V gene are LGHDT and YNNKEL (reference sequence). Deletions cut 5 bases from V and 5 bases from J, with 12 bases between. The CDR3 bases are TGTGCCAGCAGCTTTCGGGGTGTGGAGACCCAGTACTTC. Its protein product is CASSFRGVETQYF.

In this sample, this clonotype turned up many times. The V gene is TRBV29-1, the J gene TRBJ1-1, with D unresolved. Germline-derived CDR1 and CDR2 are SQVTM and ANQGSEA. The CDR3 totals 14 residues. Deletions cut 3 bases from V and 0 bases from J, with 11 bases between. Written as DNA, the CDR3 is TGCAGCGTTGAGCTTTGGGGTATGAACACTGAAGCTTTCTTT. It translates to CSVELWGMNTEAFF.

V gene TRBV6-5 combines with J gene TRBJ2-2; D uncertain. Germline-derived CDR1 and CDR2 are MNHEY and SVGAGI. Trimming left V 7 bases short and J 1 base short, with 13 bases between. This CDR3 region has 15 residues. Here the CDR3 reads CASIPIGVNTGELFF. CDR3 nucleotide sequence: TGTGCCAGCATCCCAATTGGAGTGAACACCGGGGAGCTGTTTTTT.

Many counts were recorded for this clonotype. The chain uses TRBV28 and TRBJ1-1, with unresolved D. Germline-derived CDR1 and CDR2 are MDHEN and SYDVKM. The V and J ends lost 7 bases and 0 bases respectively, with 15 bases between them. This CDR3 is 15 amino acids long. The CDR3 DNA reads TGTGCCAGCAACCCCCCTAGCGTTTTGAACACTGAAGCTTTCTTT. It codes for CASNPPSVLNTEAFF. The complete variable domain, with remaining parts taken from reference TRBV28 and TRBJ1-1, reads DVKVTQSSRYLVKRTGEKVFLECVQDMDHENMFWYRQDPGLGLRLIYFSYDVKMKEKGDIPEGYSVSREKKERFSLILESASTNQTSMYLCASNPPSVLNTEAFFGQGTRLTVV.

This clonotype was seen ten or more times. The chain employs TRBV12-3 or TRBV12-4 and TRBJ1-1; a weak D match, TRBD1 (5 bases). CDR3 length: 15 amino acids. The ends were cut back, 5 bases at V and 3 bases at J, with 16 bases in the middle. The CDR3, as DNA: TGTGCCAGCAGTCGAAAGGGGCTTCGGGACACTGAAGCTTTCTTT. Translation: CASSRKGLRDTEAFF.

This clonotype was picked up many times. The V call is TRBV10-3, the J call TRBJ2-2; 11 positions match TRBD2. Per germline, CDR1 ENHRY and CDR2 SYGVKD. Trimming took 4 bases from V and 2 from J; bases not matched to a gene: 3. The length of the CDR3 is 16 residues. In DNA, the CDR3 is TGTGCCATCAGTGTTAGCGGGAGGGCCAACACCGGGGAGCTGTTTTTT. It encodes CAISVSGRANTGELFF.

This clonotype was seen at least ten times. This chain links TRBV5-1 with TRBJ2-5; D possibly corresponds to TRBD1 (5 bases). Trimming took off 0 bases at V and 2 bases at J, with 8 bases between the two ends. The CDR3 consists of 14 residues. Germline V CDR1 and CDR2: SGHRS, YFSETQ. The CDR3 coding sequence is TGCGCCAGCAGCTTGGGGACAAGACAAGAGACCCAGTACTTC. Translating it yields CASSLGTRQETQYF.

This chain joins TRBV25-1 and TRBJ2-5; D is unresolved. The CDR3 totals 15 residues. Germline CDR1 and CDR2: MGHDK and SYGVNS. Deletions cut 0 bases from V and 4 bases from J, with 12 bases between. The CDR3 sequence is CASSEYMAYAETQYF. The CDR3 nucleotides read TGTGCCAGCAGTGAATATATGGCGTACGCAGAGACCCAGTACTTC.

The rearrangement links TRBV9 to TRBJ1-1, with no clear D. CDR1 and CDR2 (germline): SGDLS, YYNGEE. The CDR3 totals 17 residues. Trimming took 6 bases from V and 0 from J, leaving 21 bases between them. The CDR3 is CASTPVAAPSLNTEAFF. For the CDR3, the DNA is TGTGCCAGCACTCCTGTGGCCGCTCCCTCCCTGAACACTGAAGCTTTCTTT.

A note on this clonotype: A much larger clone differs from this one at a single base, so this may be a read error. The J gene is TRBJ2-5, the V gene TRBV10-3, with 9 bases aligning to TRBD2. The CDR3 is 15 amino acids. The germline gives CDR1 ENHRY, CDR2 SYGVKD. After removal of 8 bases from V and 5 bases from J, the junction contained 12 bases not matched to a gene. The CDR3 is CAIALVLAGGETQYF. CDR3 nucleotide sequence: TGTGCCATCGCCTTAGTACTAGCGGGCGGTGAGACCCAGTACTTC.

This clonotype was counted ten times or more. The V and J genes are TRBV29-1 and TRBJ2-5; TRBD2 aligns across 15 bases. Germline V gene lookup returns CDR1 SQVTM and CDR2 ANQGSEA. V was clipped by 6 bases and J by 4 bases; unmatched bases: 6. CDR3 size: 15 residues. DNA for the CDR3: TGCAGCGTAAAAATGGGACTAGCGGGAGGAGAGACCCAGTACTTC. This translates into CSVKMGLAGGETQYF. The variable domain in full, completed from reference TRBV29-1 and TRBJ2-5, reads SAVISQKPSRDICQRGTSLTIQCQVDSQVTMMFWYRQQPGQSLTLIATANQGSEATYESGFVIDKFPISRPNLTFSTLTVSNMSPEDSSIYLCSVKMGLAGGETQYFGPGTRLLVL.

At least ten counts were recorded for this clonotype. V gene TRBV20-1 combines with J gene TRBJ2-5; possibly TRBD1 for D (7 bases). Trimming took off 2 bases at V and 2 bases at J, with 15 bases between the two ends. There are 15 residues in the CDR3. Germline CDR1 and CDR2: DFQATT and SNEGSKA (reference sequence). The CDR3 region is CSARQGGGSQETQYF. The CDR3 DNA sequence: TGCAGTGCTAGACAGGGGGGTGGCAGTCAAGAGACCCAGTACTTC.

This clonotype was detected ten times or more. The chain carries TRBV7-9 and TRBJ1-1; D gene ambiguous. The CDR3 length is 13 residues. V was trimmed by 5 bases and J by 7 bases, leaving 14 bases between them. Germline loops: CDR1 SEHNR, CDR2 FQNEAQ (reference sequence). CDR3 nucleotides: TGTGCCAGCAGCGCGCAGAGGGATGGTGAAGCTTTCTTT. Its translation is CASSAQRDGEAFF.

This clonotype has at least ten counts. V and J are TRBV7-2 and TRBJ2-3; no firm D call. Germline CDR1 is SGHTA and CDR2 is FQGNSA. V lost 1 base to trimming and J lost 6 bases, with 5 bases between them. The CDR3 extends over 12 amino acids. The CDR3 loop is CASSLVRDTQYF. DNA for the CDR3: TGTGCCAGCAGCTTAGTGAGGGATACGCAGTATTTT.

This clonotype occurred many times. J is TRBJ1-2 and V is TRBV15, with 9 bases aligning to TRBD1. From germline, CDR1 is LNHNV and CDR2 YYDKDF (reference sequence). The CDR3 has 14 residues. Trimming at V came to 4 bases and at J to 4 bases, leaving 4 bases not matched to a gene. CDR3 loop: CATSKDRGLYGYTF. CDR3 sequence (DNA): TGTGCCACCAGCAAGGACAGGGGACTCTATGGCTACACCTTC.

With regard to this clonotype: Compared with germline, one end of the junction differs, possibly owing to a read error. This chain connects TRBV20-1 to TRBJ2-1, with a tentative D call TRBD2 (7 bases). CDR1 is DFQATT and CDR2 is SNEGSKA in the germline V gene (reference sequence). The length of the CDR3 is 15 residues. This CDR3 reads CRANGGPRGIDEQFF. The CDR3 DNA is TGCAGGGCTAACGGGGGGCCTCGCGGAATCGATGAGCAGTTCTTC.

This clonotype was seen more than once but under ten times. The chain joins TRBV6-5 to TRBJ1-1; TRBD1 is a possible D gene (6 bases). V lost 2 bases and J lost 3, with 28 bases in between. The CDR3 spans 20 residues. Germline assignment: CDR1 MNHEY and CDR2 SVGAGI. As DNA, the CDR3 is TGTGCCAGCAGTTACACGTTCGCGGGACCCCAGGGGCTATCGGACACTGAAGCTTTCTTT. Protein sequence: CASSYTFAGPQGLSDTEAFF.